The 31 T cell receptor beta chains in this list originate from one sample, sequenced in a study of sequential checkpoint blockade in melanoma. Sequencing was performed with immunoSEQ multiplex PCR; in TCRdb, only in-frame clones are kept and a portion is missing. Of about 6,100 clones in the sample, over 40% are singletons; the top ten hold roughly 29%. Treatment meaning: randomized to nivolumab then ipilimumab (arm A) or the reverse (arm B). The sample was CD8+ T cells sorted from blood (inferred from file names), taken from a patient given nivolumab and ipilimumab in sequence. Receptor source: a human patient with melanoma. Some clones in this sample may be carry-over from other donors' samples.

In this sample, this clone turned up a few times. The V gene is TRBV29-1, the J gene TRBJ1-2; D possibly corresponds to TRBD1 (6 bases). Between the trimmed V and J ends, which lost 5 bases and 5 bases, there was a span of 9 bases. Germline values: CDR1 SQVTM, CDR2 ANQGSEA. CDR3 length: 11 amino acids. CDR3 DNA: TGCAGCGTTCACGGACAGTATGGCTACACCTTC. Its protein is CSVHGQYGYTF.

The chain joins TRBV6-5 to TRBJ1-1, with D perhaps matching TRBD1 (6 bases). CDR1 MNHEY and CDR2 SVGAGI come from the germline V gene. V lost 6 bases and J 0 bases, leaving 14 bases between the germline ends. The CDR3 is made up of 15 amino acids. CDR3 nucleotide sequence: TGTGCCAGCAGATACGGGACAACTATGAACACTGAAGCTTTCTTT. Translated: CASRYGTTMNTEAFF.

Only a few counts were recorded for this clone. The rearrangement joins TRBV7-9 to TRBJ1-4; a weak D match, TRBD1 (5 bases). Germline lookup yields CDR1 SEHNR and CDR2 FQNEAQ (reference sequence). Trimming pared 5 bases from V and 8 bases from J, leaving 12 bases between. The CDR3 totals 13 residues. CDR3 region: CASSDSGNEKLFF. For the CDR3, the DNA is TGTGCCAGCAGCGACAGTGGAAACGAAAAACTGTTTTTT. Looking up the rest from reference TRBV7-9 and TRBJ1-4 gives the full variable domain: DTGVSQNPRHKITKRGQNVTFRCDPISEHNRLYWYRQTLGQGPEFLTYFQNEAQLEKSRLLSDRFSAERPKGSFSTLEIQRTEQGDSAMYLCASSDSGNEKLFFGSGTQLSVL.

This clone has more than one count but fewer than ten. The chain is built from TRBV6-1 and TRBJ2-1; 7 bases align to TRBD1. Germline values: CDR1 MNHNS, CDR2 SASEGT. The CDR3 length is 15 residues. V dropped 5 bases and J dropped 8; count of bases not matched to a gene: 12. The CDR3 nucleotides read TGTGCCAGCAGTACCCGGGACAGCCCTATACATGAGCAGTTCTTC. Translated, it gives CASSTRDSPIHEQFF.

The sample holds one count of this clone. CDR3 sequence (DNA): TGTGCCAGCAGTGCTGAACTGGGAGGGAATTCACCCCTCCACTTT. Translation: CASSAELGGNSPLHF. This chain joins TRBV2 and TRBJ1-6; D gene ambiguous. The CDR3 totals 15 residues. Germline loops: CDR1 SNHLY, CDR2 FYNNEI. The V gene lost 4 bases and the J gene lost 7 bases, with 14 bases spanning the gap.

The J gene is TRBJ1-1, the V gene TRBV28; D unclear. CDR1 and CDR2 from the germline V gene are MDHEN and SYDVKM. CDR3 length: 12 residues. The V gene lost 6 bases and the J gene lost 7 bases, with 12 bases spanning the gap. CDR3: CASSLRGNEAFF. In DNA, the CDR3 is TGTGCCAGCAGCTTGAGAGGGAATGAAGCTTTCTTT.

This clone turned up a few times. For the CDR3, the DNA is TGTGCCAGTAGTTTTGGACAGCTCAATCAGCCCCAGCATTTT. It is translated as CASSFGQLNQPQHF. The chain combines TRBV19 with TRBJ1-5, with D perhaps TRBD1 (6 bases). This CDR3 region has 14 residues. The germline V gene encodes CDR1 LNHDA and CDR2 SQIVND (reference sequence). Trimming stripped 5 bases from V and 3 bases from J, with 11 bases between. The complete variable domain, with remaining parts taken from reference TRBV19 and TRBJ1-5, reads DGGITQSPKYLFRKEGQNVTLSCEQNLNHDAMYWYRQDPGQGLRLIYYSQIVNDFQKGDIAEGYSVSREKKESFPLTVTSAQKNPTAFYLCASSFGQLNQPQHFGDGTRLSIL.

In DNA form, the CDR3 reads TGTGCCAGCAGCGAGCTCTCCGGAGCTGAAAAACTGTTTTTT. Amino acid sequence: CASSELSGAEKLFF. The rearrangement links TRBV7-9 to TRBJ1-4; D uncertain. The germline V gene encodes CDR1 SEHNR and CDR2 FQNEAQ (reference sequence). V was clipped by 5 bases and J by 7 bases, with 14 bases between them. The CDR3 runs 14 residues. Complete variable domain (other parts from reference TRBV7-9 and TRBJ1-4): DTGVSQNPRHKITKRGQNVTFRCDPISEHNRLYWYRQTLGQGPEFLTYFQNEAQLEKSRLLSDRFSAERPKGSFSTLEIQRTEQGDSAMYLCASSELSGAEKLFFGSGTQLSVL.

The V call is TRBV5-1, the J call TRBJ1-2; 7 bases match TRBD1. Germline V gene lookup returns CDR1 SGHRS and CDR2 YFSETQ. The trim removed 4 bases at V and 4 bases at J, leaving 4 bases unmatched. The CDR3 loop spans 13 amino acids. The CDR3 spells CASSGGTAYGYTF. The CDR3, as DNA: TGCGCCAGCAGCGGCGGGACAGCCTATGGCTACACCTTC.

This rearrangement joins TRBV6-5 to TRBJ1-6; D is undetermined. Germline CDR1 MNHEY, CDR2 SVGAGI. The CDR3 is 15 amino acids. V dropped 2 bases and J dropped 9 bases, with 14 bases sitting between them. The CDR3 spells CASSYGLGLASPLHF. The DNA for the CDR3 is TGTGCCAGCAGTTACGGTCTGGGCTTGGCTTCACCCCTCCACTTT.

The chain couples TRBV15 to TRBJ2-1; the D gene is possibly TRBD2 (6 bases). Germline lookup yields CDR1 LNHNV and CDR2 YYDKDF (reference sequence). This CDR3 spans 14 amino acids. Trimming shortened V by 1 base and J by 5 bases, and 9 bases separated the two germline ends. The CDR3 DNA reads TGTGCCACCAGCAGAGCCGGGGGAAACAATGAGCAGTTCTTC. It yields the protein CATSRAGGNNEQFF.

This clone showed up just a few times. The chain couples TRBV5-6 to TRBJ1-5, with TRBD1 identical over 9 bases. V was pared by 2 bases and J by 2 bases, with 2 bases of the junction left unmatched. This CDR3 spans 15 amino acids. Germline CDR1 and CDR2: SGHDT and YYEEEE. CDR3 sequence reads: CASSLDRGGNQPQHF. DNA of the CDR3: TGTGCCAGCAGCTTAGACAGGGGGGGCAATCAGCCCCAGCATTTT.

A few counts support this clone. The chain uses TRBV11-2 and TRBJ2-7, with TRBD1 identical over 7 bases. V gave up 5 bases and J gave up 0 bases; unmatched junction bases: 7. CDR1 is SGHAT and CDR2 is FQNNGV in the germline V gene. This CDR3 has 15 residues. The CDR3 DNA reads as TGTGCCAGCAGCACGACAGACAGGGTCTCCTACGAGCAGTACTTC. Translating it yields CASSTTDRVSYEQYF.

This chain joins TRBV2 and TRBJ2-7; D remains unclear. Per the germline V gene, CDR1 is SNHLY and CDR2 is FYNNEI. Trimming took off 4 bases at V and 5 bases at J, with 15 bases between the two ends. CDR3 length: 14 residues. CDR3 protein: CASSVPWAPNEQYF. The CDR3 nucleotides are TGTGCCAGCAGTGTGCCGTGGGCCCCCAACGAGCAGTACTTC.

The chain couples TRBV11-2 to TRBJ1-1; weak D call: TRBD1 (6 bases). Between the trimmed V and J ends, which lost 5 bases and 3 bases, there was a span of 10 bases. The CDR3 sequence is 13 residues long. Germline loops: CDR1 SGHAT, CDR2 FQNNGV. The CDR3: CASSGYRDTEAFF. The CDR3 nucleotides are TGTGCCAGCAGCGGATACAGGGACACTGAAGCTTTCTTT.

The J gene is TRBJ2-5, the V gene TRBV19; the match to TRBD1 covers 9 bases. The tail of the sequence fits TRBJ2-7 better, so the J call may be wrong. The CDR3 spans 15 residues. From germline, CDR1 is LNHDA and CDR2 SQIVND (reference sequence). The CDR3 DNA follows: TGTGCCAGTAGTGGATCCGGGACAGGGACCCACGAGCAGTACTTC. Translating it yields CASSGSGTGTHEQYF.

CDR3 in amino acids: CASSLGTGNTEAFF. CDR3 DNA: TGTGCCAGCAGCTTAGGGACAGGGAACACTGAAGCTTTCTTT. The chain combines TRBV11-2 with TRBJ1-1, with TRBD1 identical over 7 bases. The CDR3 has 14 amino acids. Germline CDR1 SGHAT, CDR2 FQNNGV. The ends lost 1 base at V and 1 base at J; junction bases unmatched: 0. The entire variable domain, with the rest obtained from reference TRBV11-2 and TRBJ1-1, is as follows: EAGVAQSPRYKIIEKRQSVAFWCNPISGHATLYWYQQILGQGPKLLIQFQNNGVVDDSQLPKDRFSAERLKGVDSTLKIQPAKLEDSAVYLCASSLGTGNTEAFFGQGTRLTVV.

The rearrangement links TRBV6-4 to TRBJ2-2; 11 bases agree with TRBD1. The CDR3 extends over 16 amino acids. Germline CDR1 is MRHNA and CDR2 is SNTAGT. Trimming removed 7 bases from V and 6 bases from J; junction bases left unmatched: 10. The CDR3 bases are TGTGCCAGCATCCCCACGGGACAGGGGGTTCCCGGGGAGCTGTTTTTT. This encodes CASIPTGQGVPGELFF.

This clone was found a few times. One junction end does not reproduce the germline sequence, and a read error may be involved. This sample also contains other DNA sequences that code for the same CDR3. The chain employs TRBV19 and TRBJ1-2; the match to TRBD1 covers 8 bases. CDR3 length equals 17 residues. Looked up from germline, CDR1 is LNHDA and CDR2 is SQIVND (reference sequence). The CDR3 DNA follows: TGTGCCAGTAGTACCGCCGGACAGGGTAGGGAAGATTATGGCTATACCTTC. Translation gives CASSTAGQGREDYGYTF.

The chain links TRBV29-1 to TRBJ1-1, with 12 bases matching TRBD1. V lost 6 bases, J lost 10 bases, and 9 bases stayed unmatched. Germline V gives CDR1 SQVTM, CDR2 ANQGSEA. This CDR3 comprises 13 residues. CDR3 sequence: CSVGEGTGGLAFF. DNA of the CDR3: TGCAGCGTGGGAGAGGGGACAGGGGGCTTAGCTTTCTTT.

The rearrangement links TRBV6-6 to TRBJ1-3; no reliable D call. Looked up from germline, CDR1 is MNHNY and CDR2 is SVGAGI (reference sequence). Between the trimmed V and J ends, which lost 0 bases and 1 base, there was a span of 7 bases. The CDR3 consists of 15 residues. The CDR3 is CASSYSDTSGNTIYF. CDR3 in DNA: TGTGCCAGCAGTTACTCTGACACATCTGGAAACACCATATATTTT.

J is TRBJ1-5 and V is TRBV7-8; the D gene is possibly TRBD1 (5 bases). The CDR3 contains 16 residues. V dropped 5 bases and J dropped 7 bases, with 21 bases sitting between them. Germline-derived CDR1 and CDR2 are SGHVS and FQNEAQ. Here the CDR3 DNA reads TGTGCCAGCAGCCTGCGGTCGGGGGGAGTCGGGCAGCCCCAGCATTTT. Translation: CASSLRSGGVGQPQHF.

The chain is built from TRBV6-5 and TRBJ2-7, with TRBD1 matching over 8 bases. The CDR3 sequence is 13 residues long. With V trimmed by 6 bases and J by 3 bases, 4 bases remained unmatched. Per the germline V gene, CDR1 is MNHEY and CDR2 is SVGAGI. The CDR3 bases are TGTGCCAGCAGCTTAGACAGGGGCTACGAGCAGTACTTC. Encoded protein: CASSLDRGYEQYF.

The chain recombines TRBV7-9 with TRBJ1-2, with TRBD1 identical over 7 bases. The CDR3 is 14 residues long. CDR1 is SEHNR and CDR2 is FQNEAQ in the germline V gene (reference sequence). Trimming cost V 6 bases and J 4 bases; bases outside gene matches: 8. The CDR3 spells CASSYNRDSYGYTF. The CDR3, as DNA: TGTGCCAGCAGTTACAACCGGGACAGCTATGGCTACACCTTC.

This clone was observed a handful of times. This chain connects TRBV6-6 to TRBJ2-7, with 9 bases lining up with TRBD1. CDR3 size: 13 residues. CDR1 is MNHNY and CDR2 is SVGAGI in the germline V gene (reference sequence). Losses at the gene ends were 8 bases for V and 1 base for J; bases not matched to a gene: 3. The CDR3, as DNA: TGTGCCAGCCAGGGGACAGGGTCCTACGAGCAGTACTTC. Translating it yields CASQGTGSYEQYF.

This clone was seen more than once but under ten times. The chain combines TRBV11-2 with TRBJ1-6; 7 nucleotides line up with TRBD1. Losses at the gene ends were 10 bases for V and 13 bases for J; bases not matched to a gene: 10. CDR1 and CDR2 from the germline V gene are SGHAT and FQNNGV. This CDR3 region has 12 residues. The CDR3 DNA follows: TGTGCCACTAACAGGGGACTTTCTCCCCTCCACTTT. The encoded protein is CATNRGLSPLHF.

The chain employs TRBV6-6 and TRBJ2-5; D call uncertain. The length of the CDR3 is 16 residues. CDR1 MNHNY and CDR2 SVGAGI come from the germline V gene (reference sequence). V shed 0 bases and J shed 1 base, with 12 bases lying between them. CDR3 loop: CASSYSHSPPQETQYF. The CDR3 DNA follows: TGTGCCAGCAGTTACTCCCACAGTCCTCCCCAAGAGACCCAGTACTTC.

The rearrangement links TRBV6-5 to TRBJ2-7, with a weak D call TRBD2 (5 bases). Germline V gene lookup returns CDR1 MNHEY and CDR2 SVGAGI. The CDR3 contains 16 residues. V lost 2 bases to trimming and J lost 1 base, with 15 bases between them. CDR3 protein: CASSYVASDSSYEQYF. As DNA, the CDR3 is TGTGCCAGCAGTTACGTAGCTTCGGACTCTTCCTACGAGCAGTACTTC.

The DNA of the CDR3 is TGTGCCAGCAGCCCCCGGAGGGCCGATTCACCCCTCCACTTT. Amino acid sequence: CASSPRRADSPLHF. The chain combines TRBV9 with TRBJ1-6; D remains unclear. The CDR3 spans 14 residues. The germline V gene has CDR1 SGDLS and CDR2 YYNGEE. With 4 bases removed from V and 8 bases from J, the gap between germline ends came to 13 bases.

The CDR3 bases are TGTGCCAGCAGCTCACAGGGGGCGAGCTACACCTTC. Protein product: CASSSQGASYTF. The rearrangement links TRBV7-9 to TRBJ1-2; 9 bases map to TRBD1. Trimming at V came to 4 bases and at J to 9 bases, leaving 3 bases not matched to a gene. This CDR3 is built from 12 residues. Germline assignment: CDR1 SEHNR and CDR2 FQNEAQ (reference sequence).

The chain links TRBV19 to TRBJ2-3, with D possibly matching TRBD1 (5 bases). This CDR3 comprises 15 residues. Germline lookup yields CDR1 LNHDA and CDR2 SQIVND (reference sequence). V was trimmed by 5 bases and J by 0 bases, leaving 12 bases between them. DNA of the CDR3: TGTGCCAGTAGTTTACTGACAGAAAGCACAGATACGCAGTATTTT. Its translation is CASSLLTESTDTQYF.